Included here is one TCR beta chain sequence, with context. These data belong to a study of blood T cell repertoires in COVID-19. In the study overall: Specimens from acute and convalescent COVID-19 originated in the United States, Italy and Spain.

The CDR3 length is 18 residues. Trimming took off 5 bases at V and 2 bases at J, with 21 bases between the two ends. From germline, CDR1 is PRHDT and CDR2 FYEKMQ (reference sequence). Authors' analysis steps: Amplification from reference gene primers served as the basis for estimated nucleated cell counts. Libraries were prepared by immunoSEQ multiplex PCR; TCRdb keeps only in-frame clonotypes and omits some of them. The DNA was the basis for D and trimming; V, J and clone size are from that table. The data show some 130,000 clones, more than 85% seen once. The sequence came from a man aged 45-65 years with active or convalescent COVID-19. The sequenced sample was peripheral blood. The V call is TRBV13, the J call TRBJ1-4, with D possibly matching TRBD1 (5 bases). CDR3 loop: CASSRYSMGTRTNEKLFF. The DNA of the CDR3 is TGTGCCAGCAGCCGCTACTCGATGGGGACTCGCACTAATGAAAAACTGTTTTTT. Variable domain in full (rest from reference TRBV13 and TRBJ1-4): AAGVIQSPRHLIKEKRETATLKCYPIPRHDTVYWYQQGPGQDPQFLISFYEKMQSDKGSIPDRFSAQQFSDYHSELNMSSLELGDSALYFCASSRYSMGTRTNEKLFFGSGTQLSVL.